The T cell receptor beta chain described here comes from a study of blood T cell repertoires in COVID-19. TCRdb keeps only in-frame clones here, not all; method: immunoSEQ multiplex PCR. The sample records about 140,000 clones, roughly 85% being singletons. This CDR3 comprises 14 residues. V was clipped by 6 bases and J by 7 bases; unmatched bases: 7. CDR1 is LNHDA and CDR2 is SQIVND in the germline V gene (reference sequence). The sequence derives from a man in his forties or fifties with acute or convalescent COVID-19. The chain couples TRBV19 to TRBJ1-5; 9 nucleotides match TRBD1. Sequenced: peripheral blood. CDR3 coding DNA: TGTGCCAGTAGCCCGGGACAGGGAAAACAGCCCCAGCATTTT. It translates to CASSPGQGKQPQHF.